A selection of T cell receptor beta chains follows, all from one sample in a study of control samples from healthy donors and cancer patients. The assay was immunoSEQ multiplex PCR, and TCRdb's table has in-frame clones only and misses some. The sample contains fewer than 60,000 clones, around 87% of which appear only once. The sequencing input was PBMCs. Receptor source: a woman aged 60-70 years with lung cancer. Both conserved end residues are part of each CDR3.

V gene: TRBV3-1/TRBV3-2
CDR3 protein: CASSQVQNTEAFF

V gene: TRBV18
CDR3 protein: CASSPPSSGEQYF

V gene: TRBV5-1
CDR3 protein: CASSLEVDGELFF

V gene: TRBV7-3
CDR3 protein: CASSPWANTEAFF

V gene: TRBV5-6
CDR3 protein: CASSLVGDSTKETQYF

V gene: TRBV7-2
CDR3 protein: CASSLYGGSRAFF

V gene: TRBV7-9
CDR3 protein: CASSLDAYGYTF

V gene: TRBV4-1
CDR3 protein: CASSQVTLAEEQYF

V gene: TRBV7-2
CDR3 protein: CAIKSGSGNSYEQYF

V gene: TRBV5-1
CDR3 protein: CASSLGQEAGANVLTF

V gene: TRBV27
CDR3 protein: CASSSPSGGQETQYF

V gene: TRBV6-5
CDR3 protein: CASSYSRGGRTGELFF

V gene: TRBV24-1
CDR3 protein: CATSDSNLQETQYF

V gene: TRBV28
CDR3 protein: CASSFIQGNGETQYF

V gene: TRBV11-2
CDR3 protein: CASSLTDQSSPLHF

V gene: TRBV10-1
CDR3 protein: CASRESSPYNEQFF

V gene: TRBV19
CDR3 protein: CASNPGTGVSGANVLTF

V gene: TRBV5-5
CDR3 protein: CASSRTGNNNYGYTF

V gene: TRBV23-1
CDR3 protein: CASSQRPGTFEGAETQYF

V gene: TRBV29-1
CDR3 protein: CSVEEVGETQYF

V gene: TRBV7-9
CDR3 protein: CASSLVARSTGELFF

V gene: TRBV7-9
CDR3 protein: CASSAQGPQIRAFF

V gene: TRBV27
CDR3 protein: CASSFLRGYAEQYF

V gene: TRBV4-1
CDR3 protein: CASSQDRSFPGSRETQYF

V gene: TRBV27
CDR3 protein: CASSSPGRLYNEQFF

V gene: TRBV29-1
CDR3 protein: CSDRSNHNEQFF

V gene: TRBV13
CDR3 protein: CASSMTGLSAYNSPLHF

V gene: TRBV5-6
CDR3 protein: CASSLGRNTEAFF

V gene: TRBV7-2
CDR3 protein: CASSFLGDGEAFF

V gene: TRBV9
CDR3 protein: CASSVRGDEATNIQYF

V gene: TRBV5-5
CDR3 protein: CASSLGGSNQPQHF

V gene: TRBV12-3/TRBV12-4
CDR3 protein: CASGDGTFYEQYF

V gene: TRBV18
CDR3 protein: CASSPLTGEVNTEAFF

V gene: TRBV19
CDR3 protein: CASSTEDRVNGYTF

V gene: TRBV2
CDR3 protein: CASSEGLAGNEQFF

V gene: TRBV5-4
CDR3 protein: CASSLAGTGAVGYTF

V gene: TRBV3-1/TRBV3-2
CDR3 protein: CASSQGGGALDQETQYF

V gene: TRBV11-1
CDR3 protein: CASSLALGVPYEQYF

V gene: TRBV2
CDR3 protein: CASSQAYEQFF

V gene: TRBV5-4
CDR3 protein: CASSLARTRQETQYF

V gene: TRBV21-1
CDR3 protein: CASLDTTNEKLFF

V gene: TRBV28
CDR3 protein: CASNGDTFTEQYF

V gene: TRBV5-6
CDR3 protein: CASSLVGTPTGELFF

V gene: TRBV12-3/TRBV12-4
CDR3 protein: CASSFTDTQYF

V gene: TRBV6-5
CDR3 protein: CASSYSTGDQPQHF

V gene: TRBV10-3
CDR3 protein: CAIRAGQEDPQHF